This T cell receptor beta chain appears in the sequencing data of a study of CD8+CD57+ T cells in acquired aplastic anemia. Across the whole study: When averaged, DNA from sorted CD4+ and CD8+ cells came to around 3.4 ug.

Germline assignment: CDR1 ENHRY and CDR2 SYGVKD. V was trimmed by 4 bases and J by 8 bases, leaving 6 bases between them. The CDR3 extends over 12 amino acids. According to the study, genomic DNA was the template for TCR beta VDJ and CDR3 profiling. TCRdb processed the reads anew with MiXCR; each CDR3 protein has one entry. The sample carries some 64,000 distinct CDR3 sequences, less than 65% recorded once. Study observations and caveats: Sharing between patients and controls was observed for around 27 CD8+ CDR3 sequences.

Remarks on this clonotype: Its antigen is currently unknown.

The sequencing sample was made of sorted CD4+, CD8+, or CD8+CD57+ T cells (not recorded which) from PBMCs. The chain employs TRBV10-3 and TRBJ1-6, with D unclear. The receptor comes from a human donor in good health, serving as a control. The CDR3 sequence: CAISGLDSPLHF. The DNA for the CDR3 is TGTGCCATCAGTGGATTAGATTCACCCCTCCACTTT.